This TCR beta chain came from a study of T cell repertoires in cytomegalovirus infection. Study summary: Both a matching HLA type and CMV infection were indicated by public TCR beta signatures.

From the reads, TCRdb called clonotypes with MiXCR, one entry per CDR3 protein. This table has 350,000 to 450,000 distinct CDR3 sequences, less than 20% appearing once. Material: PBMCs. The source of this sequence is a human donor in good health (CMV status not recorded). Some clones in this sample may be carry-over from other donors' samples.

CDR3 sequence (DNA): TGTGCCAGCAGCCAAAGACAGAACCTCTACAATGAGCAGTTCTTC. Its translation: CASSQRQNLYNEQFF. The gene calls are TRBV7-9 and TRBJ2-1; D is perhaps TRBD1 (5 bases). Trimming stripped 5 bases from V and 3 bases from J, with 14 bases between. The CDR3 is 15 residues long. Germline V gene data show CDR1 as SEHNR and CDR2 as FQNEAQ (reference sequence).